This T cell receptor beta chain was recorded in a study of OX40 agonist ivuxolimab in advanced cancers. About the research overall: In this cohort, patients received ivuxolimab, an agonistic anti-OX40 (CD134) antibody. Those treated in dose escalation had hepatocellular carcinoma, melanoma, renal cell cancer or head and neck cancer. The mean age was roughly 60 years, ranging from about 23 to 79, with over 70% of participants male. Points from the study as a whole: CD4+ and CD8+ blood T cells expanded clonally by week 6 at 0.1 to 3.0 mg/kg.

With respect to this clone: No antigen is known for it.

Libraries were prepared by immunoSEQ multiplex PCR; TCRdb keeps only in-frame clonotypes and omits some of them. The sample includes approximately 66,000 clones, about 91% of them seen just once. This receptor was obtained from an adult with an advanced solid tumor such as melanoma, head and neck, liver or kidney cancer. The specimen was CD4+ or CD8+ T cells sorted from blood, collected in a trial of the OX40 agonist ivuxolimab.

The CDR3: CASSRTALSTNTEAFF. CDR3 sequence (DNA): TGTGCCAGCAGCCGAACGGCCCTAAGCACGAACACTGAAGCTTTCTTT. The J gene is TRBJ1-1, the V gene TRBV6-6; D call uncertain. The CDR3 length is 16 residues. Trimming cost V 6 bases and J 1 base, with 18 bases left between them. Looked up from germline, CDR1 is MNHNY and CDR2 is SVGAGI (reference sequence).